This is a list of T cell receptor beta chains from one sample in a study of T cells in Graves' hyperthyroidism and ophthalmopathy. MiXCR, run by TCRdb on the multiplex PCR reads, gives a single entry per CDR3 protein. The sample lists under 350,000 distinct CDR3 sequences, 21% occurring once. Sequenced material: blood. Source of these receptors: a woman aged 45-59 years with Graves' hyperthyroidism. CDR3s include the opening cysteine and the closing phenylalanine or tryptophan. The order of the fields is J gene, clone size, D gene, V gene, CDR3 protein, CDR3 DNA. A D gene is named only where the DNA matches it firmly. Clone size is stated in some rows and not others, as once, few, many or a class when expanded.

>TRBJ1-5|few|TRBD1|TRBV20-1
CSATGGSNQPQHF
TGCAGTGCTACAGGGGGAAGCAATCAGCCCCAGCATTTT
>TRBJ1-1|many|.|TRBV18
CASSPRDTEAFF
TGTGCCAGCAGTCCGAGGGACACTGAAGCTTTCTTT
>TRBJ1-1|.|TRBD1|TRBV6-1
CASSAWTGASTFMNTEAFF
TGTGCCAGCAGTGCCTGGACAGGGGCCTCGACGTTCATGAACACTGAAGCTTTCTTT
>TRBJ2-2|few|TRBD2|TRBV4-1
CASSLRLAQNPGELFF
TGCGCCAGCAGCCTCAGACTAGCGCAAAATCCCGGGGAGCTGTTTTTT
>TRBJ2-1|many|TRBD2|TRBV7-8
CASSKIAGSSYNEQFF
TGTGCCAGCAGCAAAATAGCGGGGAGCTCCTACAATGAGCAGTTCTTC
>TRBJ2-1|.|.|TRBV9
CASSVRLNQGPYNEQFF
TGTGCCAGCAGCGTTAGACTAAATCAAGGCCCTTACAATGAGCAGTTCTTC
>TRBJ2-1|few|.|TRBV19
CASQQESSYNEQFF
TGTGCCAGTCAACAGGAGAGCTCCTACAATGAGCAGTTCTTC
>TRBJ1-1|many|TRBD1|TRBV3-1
CASSQNDRGTEAFF
TGTGCCAGCAGCCAAAACGACAGGGGTACTGAAGCTTTCTTT
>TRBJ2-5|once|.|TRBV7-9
CASSLDTIGETQYF
TGTGCCAGCAGCTTAGATACGATCGGGGAGACCCAGTACTTC
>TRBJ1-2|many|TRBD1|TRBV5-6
CASSVGTALDYGYTF
TGTGCCAGCAGCGTCGGGACAGCTCTCGACTATGGCTACACCTTC
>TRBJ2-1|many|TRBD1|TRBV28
CASSLPGTGRNEQFF
TGTGCCAGCAGTTTGCCCGGGACAGGACGCAATGAGCAGTTCTTC
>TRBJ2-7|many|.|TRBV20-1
CSASGAGSYEQYF
TGCAGTGCTAGTGGGGCAGGTTCCTACGAGCAGTACTTC
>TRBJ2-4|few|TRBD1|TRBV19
CASSPGPGGSGNIQYF
TGTGCCAGTAGTCCTGGCCCAGGGGGCTCGGGAAACATTCAGTACTTC
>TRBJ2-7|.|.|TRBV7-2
CASSSADEQYF
TGTGCCAGCAGCTCAGCGGACGAGCAGTACTTC
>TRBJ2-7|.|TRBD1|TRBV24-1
CATSDSRDRGVEQYF
TGTGCCACCAGTGATTCGAGGGACAGGGGCGTCGAGCAGTACTTC
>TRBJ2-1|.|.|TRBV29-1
CSATAYNEQFF
TGCAGCGCCACGGCTTACAATGAGCAGTTCTTC
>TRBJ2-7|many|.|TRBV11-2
CASSLDQGSDYEQYF
TGTGCCAGCAGCTTAGATCAAGGGTCAGACTACGAGCAGTACTTC
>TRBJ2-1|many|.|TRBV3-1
CASSRVGGKHNEQFF
TGTGCCAGCAGCCGTGTGGGCGGGAAACACAATGAGCAGTTCTTC
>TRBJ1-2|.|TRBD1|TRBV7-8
CASSLRRQGVGYGYTF
TGTGCCAGCAGCTTAAGGCGACAGGGAGTGGGCTATGGCTACACCTTC
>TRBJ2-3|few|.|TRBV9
CASSSVLGVATDTQYF
TGTGCCAGCAGCTCCGTTTTAGGAGTCGCTACAGATACGCAGTATTTT
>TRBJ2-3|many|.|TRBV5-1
CASSLPGRSTDTQYF
TGCGCCAGCAGCTTGCCCGGGCGAAGCACAGATACGCAGTATTTT
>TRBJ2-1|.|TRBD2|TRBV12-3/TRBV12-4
CASSPGLALYNEQFF
TGTGCCAGCAGTCCGGGACTAGCCCTCTACAATGAGCAGTTCTTC
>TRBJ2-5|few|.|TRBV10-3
CAISAGRGRETQYF
TGTGCCATCAGTGCCGGCCGGGGGCGGGAGACCCAGTACTTC
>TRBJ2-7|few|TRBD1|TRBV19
CASRVGQCDEQYF
TGTGCCAGTCGGGTGGGACAGTGCGACGAGCAGTACTTC
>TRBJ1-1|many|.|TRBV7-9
CASSLRDHGTEAFF
TGTGCCAGCAGCCTCCGGGACCATGGCACTGAAGCTTTCTTT
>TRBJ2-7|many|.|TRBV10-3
CAISGLRGSYEQYF
TGTGCCATCAGTGGACTTAGGGGATCCTACGAGCAGTACTTC
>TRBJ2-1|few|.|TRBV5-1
CASSLLDYLYNEQFF
TGCGCCAGCAGCTTGCTTGACTACCTTTACAATGAGCAGTTCTTC
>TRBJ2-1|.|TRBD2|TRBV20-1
CSASDVLANEQFF
TGCAGTGCTAGTGACGTACTAGCGAATGAGCAGTTCTTC
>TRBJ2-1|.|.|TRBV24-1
CATSGGSSYNEQFF
TGTGCCACCAGTGGGGGCAGCTCCTACAATGAGCAGTTCTTC
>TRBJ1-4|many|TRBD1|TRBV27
CASSRQGRYEKLFF
TGTGCCAGCAGCAGACAGGGGCGCTATGAAAAACTGTTTTTT
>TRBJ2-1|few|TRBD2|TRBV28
CASSFGGGARNEQFF
TGTGCCAGCAGTTTTGGCGGGGGGGCCAGAAATGAGCAGTTCTTC
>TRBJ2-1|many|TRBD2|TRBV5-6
CASSRDPRTSGYNEQFF
TGTGCCAGCAGCCGGGACCCACGGACTAGCGGCTACAATGAGCAGTTCTTC
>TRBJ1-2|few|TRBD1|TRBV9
CASSATGWGEYGYTF
TGTGCCAGCAGCGCGACAGGGTGGGGAGAGTATGGCTACACCTTC
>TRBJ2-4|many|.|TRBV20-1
CSAKSAYGDQAKNIQYF
TGCAGTGCTAAAAGTGCTTATGGGGATCAAGCCAAAAACATTCAGTACTTC
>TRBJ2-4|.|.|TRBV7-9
CASSLDNGIQYF
TGTGCCAGCAGCTTAGACAACGGCATTCAGTACTTC
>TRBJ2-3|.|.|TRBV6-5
CASSYSVSTDTQYF
TGTGCCAGCAGTTACTCCGTAAGCACAGATACGCAGTATTTT
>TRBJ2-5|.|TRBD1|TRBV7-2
CASSFGVGQQETQYF
TGTGCCAGCAGCTTTGGGGTGGGACAGCAAGAGACCCAGTACTTC
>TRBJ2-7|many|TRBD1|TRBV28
CASRVWTGNYEQYF
TGTGCCAGCAGGGTATGGACAGGGAACTACGAGCAGTACTTC
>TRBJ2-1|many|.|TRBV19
CASSTGWSSYNEQFF
TGTGCCAGTAGTACGGGGTGGAGCTCCTACAATGAGCAGTTCTTC
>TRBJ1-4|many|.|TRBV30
CAWSVRQGREKLFF
TGTGCCTGGAGTGTACGGCAGGGGCGGGAAAAACTGTTTTTT
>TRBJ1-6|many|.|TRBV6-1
CASSEDSSSYNSPLHF
TGTGCCAGCAGTGAGGACTCGAGCTCCTATAATTCACCCCTCCACTTT
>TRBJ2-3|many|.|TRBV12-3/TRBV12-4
CASSLGSWSTDTQYF
TGTGCCAGCAGCTTGGGGAGTTGGAGCACAGATACGCAGTATTTT
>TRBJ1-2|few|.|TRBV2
CASKSNTGQLTYGYTF
TGTGCCAGCAAATCTAACACCGGACAGCTAACCTATGGCTACACCTTC
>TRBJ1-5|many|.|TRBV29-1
CSVENPLGAQPQHF
TGCAGCGTTGAAAACCCCTTGGGCGCTCAGCCCCAGCATTTT
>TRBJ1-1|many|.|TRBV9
CASSITLNTEAFF
TGTGCCAGCAGCATCACACTGAACACTGAAGCTTTCTTT
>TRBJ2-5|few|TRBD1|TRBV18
CASSPPTGVETQYF
TGTGCCAGCTCACCACCGACAGGGGTAGAGACCCAGTACTTC
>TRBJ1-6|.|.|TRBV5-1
CASSPEGNSPLHF
TGCGCCAGCAGCCCGGAGGGTAATTCACCCCTCCACTTT
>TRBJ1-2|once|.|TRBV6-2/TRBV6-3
CASSYSRDLNYGYTF
TGTGCCAGCAGTTATTCCCGGGACCTTAACTATGGCTACACCTTC
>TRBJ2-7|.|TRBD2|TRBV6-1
CASSHSSGRSYEQYF
TGTGCCAGCAGTCATTCTAGCGGGAGGTCCTACGAGCAGTACTTC
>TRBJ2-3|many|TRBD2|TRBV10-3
CAISLRTSGAFDTQYF
TGTGCCATCAGTTTGAGGACTAGCGGGGCCTTTGATACGCAGTATTTT
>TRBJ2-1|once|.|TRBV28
CASSLFRGHEQFF
TGTGCCAGCAGTTTATTTCGGGGGCATGAGCAGTTCTTC
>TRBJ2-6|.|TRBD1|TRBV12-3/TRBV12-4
CASTRTGGAGANVLTF
TGTGCCAGCACCCGGACAGGGGGCGCTGGGGCCAACGTCCTGACTTTC
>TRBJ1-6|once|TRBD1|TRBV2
CASSRLDRGGSPLHF
TGTGCCAGCAGTCGATTGGACAGGGGCGGTTCACCCCTCCACTTT
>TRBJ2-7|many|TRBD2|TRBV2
CASRKRRPGLEFYEQYF
TGTGCCAGCAGGAAACGACGGCCGGGACTAGAGTTCTACGAGCAGTACTTC